The 18 T cell receptor beta chains below all came from one sample that was sequenced in a study of CD8+ T cells in alopecia areata. Specified treatment: oral pan-JAK inhibitor, 5-10 mg twice daily. Reverse transcribed after extraction, RNA yielded cDNA as the sequencing template. The protocol was immunoSEQ multiplex PCR, while the TCRdb copy is restricted to in-frame clones and leaves out a portion. The table shows 90,000 to 120,000 clones, with about 83% occurring only once. The specimen comprised CD8+ T cells sorted from blood, sampled at week 24, from a patient treated with tofacitinib. Receptors originate from a human donor with alopecia areata.

The chain employs TRBV4-1 and TRBJ2-5; possible D gene TRBD2, 6 bases. This CDR3 has 12 residues. The ends were cut back, 4 bases at V and 5 bases at J, with 8 bases in the middle. In germline, CDR1 is MGHRA, CDR2 YSYEKL. In DNA, the CDR3 is TGCGCCAGCAGCCCGAGCGGGGAGACCCAGTACTTC. Residues: CASSPSGETQYF.

The chain combines TRBV30 with TRBJ2-3; D is undetermined. Per germline, CDR1 GTSNPN and CDR2 SVGIG (reference sequence). The V end was cut by 0 bases, the J end by 2 bases, with 9 bases between. CDR3 length: 14 residues. This CDR3 is CAWSVGTNTDTQYF. The CDR3 DNA is TGTGCCTGGAGTGTGGGCACAAACACAGATACGCAGTATTTT.

The gene calls are TRBV12-5 and TRBJ2-1; 10 bases line up with TRBD2. Germline CDR1 and CDR2: LGHNT and FRNRAP. Germline trimming cut 6 bases from V and 4 bases from J; bases unmatched to any gene: 6. The CDR3 sequence is 15 residues long. The chain's CDR3 is CASGLIAGGYNEQFF. For the CDR3, the DNA is TGTGCTAGTGGCTTAATAGCGGGGGGTTACAATGAGCAGTTCTTC. Variable domain in full (rest from reference TRBV12-5 and TRBJ2-1): DARVTQTPRHKVTEMGQEVTMRCQPILGHNTVFWYRQTMMQGLELLAYFRNRAPLDDSGMPKDRFSAEMPDATLATLKIQPSEPRDSAVYFCASGLIAGGYNEQFFGPGTRLTVL.

This clone was detected a few times. The chain carries TRBV7-9 and TRBJ2-1, with D perhaps matching TRBD1 or TRBD2 (5 bases each). The CDR3 loop spans 15 amino acids. CDR1 is SEHNR, CDR2 FQNEAQ, per germline (reference sequence). V gave up 1 base and J gave up 7 bases, with 14 bases separating them. The CDR3 DNA reads as TGTGCCAGCAGCTTAGTTACCAGGTGGGGGAATGAGCAGTTCTTC. Encoded protein: CASSLVTRWGNEQFF.

This rearrangement joins TRBV7-8 to TRBJ2-7; 9 positions agree with TRBD1. The CDR3 spans 16 residues. The trim removed 5 bases at V and 2 bases at J, leaving 10 bases unmatched. The germline gives CDR1 SGHVS, CDR2 FQNEAQ. The CDR3 region is CASSRRTGERTYEQYF. The CDR3 DNA follows: TGTGCCAGCAGCCGCAGGACAGGGGAAAGGACCTACGAGCAGTACTTC.

The chain has TRBV14 and TRBJ2-5; possibly TRBD2 for D (6 bases). There are 17 residues in the CDR3. Germline CDR1 SGHDN, CDR2 FVKESK. V was cut by 1 base and J by 4 bases, with 19 bases left in between. As DNA, the CDR3 is TGTGCCAGCAGCCAAGTCTTGGAGGGGATGCGAAGAGAGACCCAGTACTTC. It codes for CASSQVLEGMRRETQYF.

The chain recombines TRBV4-2 with TRBJ2-3, with 10 nucleotides matching TRBD1. Germline V gene lookup returns CDR1 LGHNA and CDR2 YNFKEQ. The CDR3 covers 18 residues. The trim removed 1 base at V and 0 bases at J, leaving 7 bases unmatched. The CDR3 region has the DNA TGTGCCAGCAGCCAAGCCCCCGGGACAGGGGAAAGCACAGATACGCAGTATTTT. It specifies CASSQAPGTGESTDTQYF.

This chain joins TRBV25-1 and TRBJ2-7; unclear D gene. The CDR3 runs to 13 residues. The V end was cut by 4 bases, the J end by 0 bases, with 7 bases between. Germline CDR1 is MGHDK and CDR2 is SYGVNS. CDR3 residues: CASSVLGSYEQYF. In DNA form, the CDR3 reads TGTGCCAGCAGTGTGTTGGGCTCCTACGAGCAGTACTTC.

V is TRBV5-1 and J is TRBJ2-5; the D gene is possibly TRBD2 (6 bases). The CDR3 totals 15 residues. Germline assignment: CDR1 SGHRS and CDR2 YFSETQ. With 3 bases removed from V and 3 bases from J, the gap between germline ends came to 15 bases. CDR3 in amino acids: CASSSLWGDEETQYF. The CDR3 DNA reads as TGCGCCAGCAGCTCCCTGTGGGGGGACGAAGAGACCCAGTACTTC.

V gene TRBV5-1 combines with J gene TRBJ2-2; D not certain. V shed 4 bases and J shed 7 bases, with 5 bases lying between them. This CDR3 is 11 amino acids long. CDR1 is SGHRS, CDR2 YFSETQ, per germline. CDR3 bases: TGCGCCAGCAGCCCGGACGGGGAGCTGTTTTTT. As protein: CASSPDGELFF.

This clone was recorded a few times. V gene TRBV5-1 combines with J gene TRBJ1-5; 7 bases align to TRBD1. The V and J ends lost 4 bases and 2 bases, in that order; junction bases with no gene match: 6. The CDR3 is 15 residues long. Germline CDR1 is SGHRS and CDR2 is YFSETQ. This CDR3 is CASSPTGHGNQPQHF. The CDR3 DNA reads TGCGCCAGCAGCCCGACAGGGCACGGCAATCAGCCCCAGCATTTT.

This chain uses TRBV29-1 with TRBJ2-2; 13 nucleotides line up with TRBD2. Germline values: CDR1 SQVTM, CDR2 ANQGSEA. V was pared by 0 bases and J by 5 bases, with 6 bases of the junction left unmatched. The CDR3 length is 17 residues. CDR3 amino acids: CSVEDTSGGARTGELFF. The CDR3 DNA reads TGCAGCGTTGAAGATACTAGCGGGGGGGCCCGAACCGGGGAGCTGTTTTTT.

Of note for this clone: The same CDR3 arises from other DNA sequences in this sample as well. The chain employs TRBV6-5 and TRBJ2-7, with 9 bases aligning to TRBD1. Germline CDR1 is MNHEY and CDR2 is SVGAGI. The ends lost 4 bases at V and 4 bases at J; junction bases unmatched: 5. This CDR3 region has 14 residues. The CDR3 here is CASSSGTGKYEQYF. The CDR3 bases are TGTGCCAGCAGTTCCGGGACAGGGAAGTACGAGCAGTACTTC.

This sequence joins TRBV29-1 and TRBJ2-1, with 7 bases fitting TRBD2. V dropped 7 bases and J dropped 9; count of bases not matched to a gene: 9. From germline, CDR1 is SQVTM and CDR2 ANQGSEA. The CDR3 length is 12 residues. The CDR3 region is CSGGGSLGEQFF. The DNA of the CDR3 is TGCAGCGGGGGAGGGAGCTTAGGTGAGCAGTTCTTC.

The chain uses TRBV7-9 and TRBJ1-4; D is undetermined. V lost 8 bases to trimming and J lost 4 bases, with 17 bases between them. The CDR3 is 15 amino acids. The germline gives CDR1 SEHNR, CDR2 FQNEAQ (reference sequence). The CDR3 protein is CASRPPGSFNEKLFF. In DNA form, the CDR3 reads TGTGCCAGCCGACCACCCGGGTCTTTTAATGAAAAACTGTTTTTT. The full variable domain, rest sourced from reference TRBV7-9 and TRBJ1-4, is DTGVSQNPRHKITKRGQNVTFRCDPISEHNRLYWYRQTLGQGPEFLTYFQNEAQLEKSRLLSDRFSAERPKGSFSTLEIQRTEQGDSAMYLCASRPPGSFNEKLFFGSGTQLSVL.

The chain carries TRBV7-9 and TRBJ1-1; 7 bases match TRBD1. Unmatched junction bases numbered 2, after V lost 3 bases and J lost 1 base. From germline, CDR1 is SEHNR and CDR2 FQNEAQ (reference sequence). The CDR3 is made up of 14 amino acids. CDR3 residues: CASSFPGGNTEAFF. The DNA for the CDR3 is TGTGCCAGCAGCTTCCCAGGGGGGAACACTGAAGCTTTCTTT. Looking up the rest from reference TRBV7-9 and TRBJ1-1 gives the full variable domain: DTGVSQNPRHKITKRGQNVTFRCDPISEHNRLYWYRQTLGQGPEFLTYFQNEAQLEKSRLLSDRFSAERPKGSFSTLEIQRTEQGDSAMYLCASSFPGGNTEAFFGQGTRLTVV.

The chain carries TRBV14 and TRBJ1-1, with D uncertain. V was trimmed by 0 bases and J by 8 bases, leaving 4 bases between them. The germline V gene has CDR1 SGHDN and CDR2 FVKESK. This CDR3 is 11 amino acids long. CDR3 residues: CASSQETEAFF. Here the CDR3 DNA reads TGTGCCAGCAGCCAAGAAACCGAAGCTTTCTTT. The whole variable domain, remainder taken from reference TRBV14 and TRBJ1-1, is EAGVTQFPSHSVIEKGQTVTLRCDPISGHDNLYWYRRVMGKEIKFLLHFVKESKQDESGMPNNRFLAERTGGTYSTLKVQPAELEDSGVYFCASSQETEAFFGQGTRLTVV.

V usage is TRBV2 and J usage is TRBJ1-5; D is perhaps TRBD1 (5 bases). V was trimmed by 6 bases and J by 3 bases, leaving 12 bases between them. The germline V gene has CDR1 SNHLY and CDR2 FYNNEI. This CDR3 spans 14 amino acids. CDR3 sequence reads: CASRTDLTNQPQHF. The CDR3, as DNA: TGTGCCAGCAGGACAGACCTTACCAATCAGCCCCAGCATTTT. The variable domain in full, completed from reference TRBV2 and TRBJ1-5, reads EPEVTQTPSHQVTQMGQEVILRCVPISNHLYFYWYRQILGQKVEFLVSFYNNEISEKSEIFDDQFSVERPDGSNFTLKIRSTKLEDSAMYFCASRTDLTNQPQHFGDGTRLSIL.